This TCR beta chain was captured by sequencing in a study of cytomegalovirus exposure and HLA in healthy donors. CDR1 SGHRS and CDR2 YFSETQ come from the germline V gene. Trimming cost V 4 bases and J 9 bases; bases outside gene matches: 5. The CDR3 consists of 14 residues. Primers: 60 Vbeta forward and 13 Jbeta reverse. Assay used: immunoSEQ multiplex PCR; TCRdb lists only in-frame clones, some missing. Its listing shows 65,000 to 90,000 clones. V gene TRBV5-1 combines with J gene TRBJ1-6; 9 bases line up with TRBD1. This receptor was taken from a middle-aged man in good health and CMV-seronegative. Material for sequencing was PBMCs. CDR3 sequence (DNA): TGCGCCAGCAGCCTGGGACAGGGCGGTTCACCCCTCCACTTT. The encoded protein is CASSLGQGGSPLHF.